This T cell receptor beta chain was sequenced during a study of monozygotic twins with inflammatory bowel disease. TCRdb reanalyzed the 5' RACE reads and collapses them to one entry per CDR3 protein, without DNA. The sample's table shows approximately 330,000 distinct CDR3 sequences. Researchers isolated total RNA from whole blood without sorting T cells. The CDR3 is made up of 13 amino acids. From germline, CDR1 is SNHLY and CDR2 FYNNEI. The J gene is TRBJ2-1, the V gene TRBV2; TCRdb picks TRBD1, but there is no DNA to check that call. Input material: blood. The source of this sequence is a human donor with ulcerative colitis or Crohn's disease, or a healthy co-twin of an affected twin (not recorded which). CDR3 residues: CASSTTRVDEQFF.